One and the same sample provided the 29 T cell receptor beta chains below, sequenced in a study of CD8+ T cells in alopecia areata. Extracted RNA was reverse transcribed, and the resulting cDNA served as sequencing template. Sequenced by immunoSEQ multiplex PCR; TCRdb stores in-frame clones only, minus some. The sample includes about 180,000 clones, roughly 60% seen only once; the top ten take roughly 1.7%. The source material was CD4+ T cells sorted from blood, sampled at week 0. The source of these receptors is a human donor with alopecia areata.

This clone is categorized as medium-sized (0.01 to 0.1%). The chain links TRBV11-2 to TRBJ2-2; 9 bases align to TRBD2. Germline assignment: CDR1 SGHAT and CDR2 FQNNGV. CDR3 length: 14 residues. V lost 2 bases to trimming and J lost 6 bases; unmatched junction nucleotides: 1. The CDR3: CASSLLAGSGELFF. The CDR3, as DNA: TGTGCCAGCAGCTTACTAGCGGGGTCCGGGGAGCTGTTTTTT.

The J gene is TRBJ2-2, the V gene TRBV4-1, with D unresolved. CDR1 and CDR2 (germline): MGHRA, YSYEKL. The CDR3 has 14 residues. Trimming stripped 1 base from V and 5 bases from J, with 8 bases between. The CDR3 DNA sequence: TGCGCCAGCAGCCAAGTTGTGGATACCGGGGAGCTGTTTTTT. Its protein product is CASSQVVDTGELFF.

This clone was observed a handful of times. The CDR3 reads CSALRRAGGPFSTDTQYF. In DNA, the CDR3 is TGCAGCGCCCTGAGGCGGGCGGGGGGGCCGTTTTCTACGGATACGCAGTATTTT. This chain uses TRBV29-1 with TRBJ2-3; 9 bases align to TRBD2. V shed 7 bases and J 6 bases; nucleotides not matched to a gene: 23. CDR1 is SQVTM, CDR2 ANQGSEA, per germline. The CDR3 spans 18 residues.

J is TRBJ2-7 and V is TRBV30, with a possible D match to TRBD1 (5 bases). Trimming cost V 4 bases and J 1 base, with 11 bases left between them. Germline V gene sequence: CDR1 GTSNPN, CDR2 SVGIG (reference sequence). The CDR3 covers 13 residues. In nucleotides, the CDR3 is TGTGCCTGGACAGGGTTGGGGTCCTACGAGCAGTACTTC. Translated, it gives CAWTGLGSYEQYF.

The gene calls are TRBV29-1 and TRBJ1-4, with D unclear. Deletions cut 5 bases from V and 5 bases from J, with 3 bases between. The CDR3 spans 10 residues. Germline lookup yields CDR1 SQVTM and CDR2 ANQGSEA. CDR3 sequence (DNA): TGCAGCGTTCGGAATGAAAAACTGTTTTTT. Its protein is CSVRNEKLFF.

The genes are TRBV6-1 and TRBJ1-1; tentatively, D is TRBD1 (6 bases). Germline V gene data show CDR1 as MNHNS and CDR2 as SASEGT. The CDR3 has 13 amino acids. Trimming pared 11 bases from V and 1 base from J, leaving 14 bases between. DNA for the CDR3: TGTGCCGGGGAAGGACAGCCGAACACTGAAGCTTTCTTT. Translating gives CAGEGQPNTEAFF.

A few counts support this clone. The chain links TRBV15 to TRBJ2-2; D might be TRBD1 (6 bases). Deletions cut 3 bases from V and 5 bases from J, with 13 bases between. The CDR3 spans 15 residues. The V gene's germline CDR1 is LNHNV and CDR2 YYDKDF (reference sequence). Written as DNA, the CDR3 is TGTGCCACCAGCAGGGACCGGACAGAGACCGGGGAGCTGTTTTTT. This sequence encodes CATSRDRTETGELFF.

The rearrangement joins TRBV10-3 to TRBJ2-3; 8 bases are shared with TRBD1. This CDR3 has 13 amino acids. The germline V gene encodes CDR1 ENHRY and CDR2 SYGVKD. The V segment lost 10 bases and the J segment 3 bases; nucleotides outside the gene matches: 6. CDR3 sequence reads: CATSGGLTDTQYF. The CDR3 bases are TGTGCCACCTCAGGGGGCCTAACAGATACGCAGTATTTT.

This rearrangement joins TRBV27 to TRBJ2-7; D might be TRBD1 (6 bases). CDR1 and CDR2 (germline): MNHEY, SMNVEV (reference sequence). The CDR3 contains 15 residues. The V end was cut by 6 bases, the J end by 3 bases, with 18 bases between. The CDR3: CASSKEDSGDYEQYF. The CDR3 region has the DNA TGTGCCAGCAGCAAAGAGGACAGCGGTGACTACGAGCAGTACTTC.

The CDR3 coding sequence is TGTGCCAGTCGGACAGGGCCACCCCTCCACTTT. Translating gives CASRTGPPLHF. The chain has TRBV10-3 and TRBJ1-6; 8 bases are shared with TRBD1. The J segment lost 11 bases and the V segment lost 10 bases, leaving 4 bases of the junction unmatched. CDR3 size: 11 residues. The V gene's germline CDR1 is ENHRY and CDR2 SYGVKD.

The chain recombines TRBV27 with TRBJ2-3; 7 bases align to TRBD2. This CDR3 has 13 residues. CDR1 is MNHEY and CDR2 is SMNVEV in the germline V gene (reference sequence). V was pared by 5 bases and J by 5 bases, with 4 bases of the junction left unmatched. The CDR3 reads CASSPPGGDTQYF. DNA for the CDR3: TGTGCCAGCAGTCCCCCGGGGGGAGATACGCAGTATTTT.

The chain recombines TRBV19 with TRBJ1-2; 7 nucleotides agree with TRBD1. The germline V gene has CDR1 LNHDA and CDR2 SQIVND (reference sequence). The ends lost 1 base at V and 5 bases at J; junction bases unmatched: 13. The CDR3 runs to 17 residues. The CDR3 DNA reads TGTGCCAGTAGTATAGTGCTCCGACAGGGAGGGAGATATGGCTACACCTTC. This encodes CASSIVLRQGGRYGYTF.

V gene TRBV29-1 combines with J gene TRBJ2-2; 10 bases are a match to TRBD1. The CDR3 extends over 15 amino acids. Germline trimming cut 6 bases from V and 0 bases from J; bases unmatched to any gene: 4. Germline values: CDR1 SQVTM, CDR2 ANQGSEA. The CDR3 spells CSVPGQGPNTGELFF. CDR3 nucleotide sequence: TGCAGCGTCCCGGGACAGGGGCCGAACACCGGGGAGCTGTTTTTT.

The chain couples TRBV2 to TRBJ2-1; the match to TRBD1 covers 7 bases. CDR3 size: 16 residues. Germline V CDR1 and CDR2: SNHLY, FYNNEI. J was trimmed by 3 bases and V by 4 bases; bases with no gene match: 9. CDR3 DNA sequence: TGTGCCAGCAGTGCCCCGACAGGGATATACTACAATGAGCAGTTCTTC. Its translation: CASSAPTGIYYNEQFF.

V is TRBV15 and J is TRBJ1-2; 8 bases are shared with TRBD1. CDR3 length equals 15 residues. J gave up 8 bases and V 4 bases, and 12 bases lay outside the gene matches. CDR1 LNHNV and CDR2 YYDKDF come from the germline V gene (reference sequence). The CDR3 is CATSTGQGRLLGYTF. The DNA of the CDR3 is TGTGCCACCAGCACCGGACAGGGACGATTGCTGGGCTACACCTTC.

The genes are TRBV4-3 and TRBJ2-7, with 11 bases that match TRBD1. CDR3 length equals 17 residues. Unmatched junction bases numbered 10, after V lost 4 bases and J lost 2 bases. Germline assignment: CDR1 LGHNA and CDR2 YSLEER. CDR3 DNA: TGCGCCAGCAGCCGAGGGACAGGGGGATTGGATACCTACGAGCAGTACTTC. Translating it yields CASSRGTGGLDTYEQYF.

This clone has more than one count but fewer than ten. DNA for the CDR3: TGCGCCAGCAGCCAAGCGGCGGGGGGCTCGTATACCGGGGAGCTGTTTTTT. The encoded protein is CASSQAAGGSYTGELFF. The chain is built from TRBV4-3 and TRBJ2-2; 8 positions agree with TRBD2. This CDR3 is built from 17 residues. Per the germline V gene, CDR1 is LGHNA and CDR2 is YSLEER. The V gene end was trimmed by 1 base and the J gene end by 5 bases; junction bases not matched to a gene: 9.

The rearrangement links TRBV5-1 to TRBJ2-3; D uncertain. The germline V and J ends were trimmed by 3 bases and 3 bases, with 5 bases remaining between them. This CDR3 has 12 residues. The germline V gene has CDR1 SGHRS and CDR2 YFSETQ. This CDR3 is CASSSPTDTQYF. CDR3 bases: TGCGCCAGCAGCTCTCCTACAGATACGCAGTATTTT.

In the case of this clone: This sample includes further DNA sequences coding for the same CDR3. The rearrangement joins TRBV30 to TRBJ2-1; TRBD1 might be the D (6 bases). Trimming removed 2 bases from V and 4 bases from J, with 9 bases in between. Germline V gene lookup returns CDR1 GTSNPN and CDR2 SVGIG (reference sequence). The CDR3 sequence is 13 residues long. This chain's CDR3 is CAWSQGGYNEQFF. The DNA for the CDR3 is TGTGCCTGGAGTCAAGGGGGTTACAATGAGCAGTTCTTC.

CDR3 bases: TGTGCCAGCAGCTTGGTGGGAGGGGACAATCAGCCCCAGCATTTT. Residues: CASSLVGGDNQPQHF. The chain has TRBV7-2 and TRBJ1-5; possible D gene TRBD1, 5 bases. The CDR3 sequence is 15 residues long. Germline CDR1 reads SGHTA; CDR2 reads FQGNSA. Trimming cost V 3 bases and J 3 bases, with 12 bases left between them.

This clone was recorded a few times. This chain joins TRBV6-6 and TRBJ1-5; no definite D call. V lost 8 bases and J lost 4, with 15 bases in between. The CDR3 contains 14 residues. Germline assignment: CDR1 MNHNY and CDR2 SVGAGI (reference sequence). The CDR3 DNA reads TGTGCCAGCGGCCCGGCCACCGTAAATCAGCCCCAGCATTTT. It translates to CASGPATVNQPQHF.

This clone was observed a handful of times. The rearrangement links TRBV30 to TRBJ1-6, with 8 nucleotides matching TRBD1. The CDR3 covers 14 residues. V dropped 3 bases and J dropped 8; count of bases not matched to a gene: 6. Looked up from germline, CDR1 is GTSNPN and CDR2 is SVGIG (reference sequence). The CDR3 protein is CAWSPGTGYSPLHF. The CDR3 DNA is TGTGCCTGGAGCCCCGGGACAGGCTATTCACCCCTCCACTTT. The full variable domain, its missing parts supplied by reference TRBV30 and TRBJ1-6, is SQTIHQWPATLVQPVGSPLSLECTVEGTSNPNLYWYRQAAGRGLQLLFYSVGIGQISSEVPQNLSASRPQDRQFILSSKKLLLSDSGFYLCAWSPGTGYSPLHFGNGTRLTVT.

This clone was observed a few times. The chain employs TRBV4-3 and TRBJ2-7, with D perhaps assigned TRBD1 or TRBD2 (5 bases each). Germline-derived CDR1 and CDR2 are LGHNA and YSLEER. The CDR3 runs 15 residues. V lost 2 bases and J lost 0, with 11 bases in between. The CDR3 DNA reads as TGCGCCAGCAGCCAATCGGCAGGGAGCTCCTACGAGCAGTACTTC. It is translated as CASSQSAGSSYEQYF.

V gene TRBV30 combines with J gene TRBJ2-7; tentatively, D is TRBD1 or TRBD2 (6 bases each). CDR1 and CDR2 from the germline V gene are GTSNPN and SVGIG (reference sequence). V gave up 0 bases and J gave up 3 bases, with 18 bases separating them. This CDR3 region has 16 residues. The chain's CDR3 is CAWSVRRTVGGYEQYF. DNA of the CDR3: TGTGCCTGGAGTGTACGCCGGACAGTGGGGGGCTACGAGCAGTACTTC.

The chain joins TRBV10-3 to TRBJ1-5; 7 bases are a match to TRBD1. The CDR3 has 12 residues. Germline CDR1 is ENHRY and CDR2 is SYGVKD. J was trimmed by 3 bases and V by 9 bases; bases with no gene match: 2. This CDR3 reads CAIGQDNQPQHF. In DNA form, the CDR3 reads TGTGCCATAGGACAGGACAATCAGCCCCAGCATTTT.

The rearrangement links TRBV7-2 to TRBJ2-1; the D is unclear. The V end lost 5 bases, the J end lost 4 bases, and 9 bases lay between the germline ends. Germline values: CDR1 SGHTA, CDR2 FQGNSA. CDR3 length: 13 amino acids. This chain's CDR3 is CASSPTVYNEQFF. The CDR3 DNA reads TGTGCCAGCAGCCCTACAGTATACAATGAGCAGTTCTTC.

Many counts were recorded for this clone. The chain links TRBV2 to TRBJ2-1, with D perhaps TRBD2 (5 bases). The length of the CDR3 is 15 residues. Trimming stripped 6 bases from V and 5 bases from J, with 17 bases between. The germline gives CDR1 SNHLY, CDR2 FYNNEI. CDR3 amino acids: CASRTRRTPDNEQFF. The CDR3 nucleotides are TGTGCCAGCAGGACCCGCCGGACTCCAGACAATGAGCAGTTCTTC.

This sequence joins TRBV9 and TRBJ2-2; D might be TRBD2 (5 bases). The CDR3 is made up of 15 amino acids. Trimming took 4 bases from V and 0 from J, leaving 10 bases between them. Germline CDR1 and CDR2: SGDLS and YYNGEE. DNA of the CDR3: TGTGCCAGCAGCCCCCGGACTGCGAACACCGGGGAGCTGTTTTTT. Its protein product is CASSPRTANTGELFF.

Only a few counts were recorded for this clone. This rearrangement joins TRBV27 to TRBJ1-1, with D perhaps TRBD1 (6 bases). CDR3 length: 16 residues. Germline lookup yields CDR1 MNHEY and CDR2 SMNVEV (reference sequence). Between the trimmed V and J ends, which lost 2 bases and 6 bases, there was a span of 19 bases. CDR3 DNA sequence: TGTGCCAGCAGTTTAAGGGGAGGGGGACCTGGCGCTGAAGCTTTCTTT. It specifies CASSLRGGGPGAEAFF.